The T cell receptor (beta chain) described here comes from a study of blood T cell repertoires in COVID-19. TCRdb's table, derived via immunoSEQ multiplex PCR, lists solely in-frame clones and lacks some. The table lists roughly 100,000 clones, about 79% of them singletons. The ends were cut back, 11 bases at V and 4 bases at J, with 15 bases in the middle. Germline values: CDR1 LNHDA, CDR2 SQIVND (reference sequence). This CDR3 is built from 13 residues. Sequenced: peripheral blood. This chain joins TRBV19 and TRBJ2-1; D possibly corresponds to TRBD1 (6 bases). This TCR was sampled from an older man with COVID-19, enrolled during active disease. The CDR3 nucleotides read TGTGCCGCTAGCCCCCAGGGGTACAATGAGCAGTTCTTC. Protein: CAASPQGYNEQFF.